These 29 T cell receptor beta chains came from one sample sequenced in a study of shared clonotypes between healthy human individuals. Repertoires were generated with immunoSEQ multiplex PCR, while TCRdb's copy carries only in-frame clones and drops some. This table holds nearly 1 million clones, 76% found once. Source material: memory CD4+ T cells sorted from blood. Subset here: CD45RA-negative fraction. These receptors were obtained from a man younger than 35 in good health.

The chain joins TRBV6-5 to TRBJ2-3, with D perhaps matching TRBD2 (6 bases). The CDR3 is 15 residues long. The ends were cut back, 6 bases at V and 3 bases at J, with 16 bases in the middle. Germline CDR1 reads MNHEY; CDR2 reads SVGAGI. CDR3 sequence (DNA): TGTGCCAGCAGCCGAATCGGGAGCGGGACAGATACGCAGTATTTT. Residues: CASSRIGSGTDTQYF.

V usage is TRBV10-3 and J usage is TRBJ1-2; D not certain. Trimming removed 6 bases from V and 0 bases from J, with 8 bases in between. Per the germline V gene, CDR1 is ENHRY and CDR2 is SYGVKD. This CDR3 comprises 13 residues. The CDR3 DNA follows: TGTGCCATCAGGGCAGATACTAACTATGGCTACACCTTC. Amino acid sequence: CAIRADTNYGYTF.

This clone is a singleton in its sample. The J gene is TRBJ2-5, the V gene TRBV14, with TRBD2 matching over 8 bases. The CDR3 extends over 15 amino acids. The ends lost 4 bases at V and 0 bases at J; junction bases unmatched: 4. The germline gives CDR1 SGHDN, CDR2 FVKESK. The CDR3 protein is CASSLRGVYQETQYF. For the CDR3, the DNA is TGTGCCAGCAGCCTGCGGGGGGTGTACCAAGAGACCCAGTACTTC.

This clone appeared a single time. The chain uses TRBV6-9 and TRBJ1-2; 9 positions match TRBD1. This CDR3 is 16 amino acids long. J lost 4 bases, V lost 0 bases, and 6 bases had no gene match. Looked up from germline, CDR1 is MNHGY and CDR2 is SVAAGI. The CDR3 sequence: CASSYSRTGDLYGYTF. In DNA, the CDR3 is TGTGCCAGCAGTTATTCAAGGACAGGGGACCTCTATGGCTACACCTTC.

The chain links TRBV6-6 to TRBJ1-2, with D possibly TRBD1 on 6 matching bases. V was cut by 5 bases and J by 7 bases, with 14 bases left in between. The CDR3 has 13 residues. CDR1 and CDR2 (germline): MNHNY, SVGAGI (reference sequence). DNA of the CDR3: TGTGCCAGCAGTATAGGGGGGCAGGGTGGCTACACCTTC. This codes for CASSIGGQGGYTF.

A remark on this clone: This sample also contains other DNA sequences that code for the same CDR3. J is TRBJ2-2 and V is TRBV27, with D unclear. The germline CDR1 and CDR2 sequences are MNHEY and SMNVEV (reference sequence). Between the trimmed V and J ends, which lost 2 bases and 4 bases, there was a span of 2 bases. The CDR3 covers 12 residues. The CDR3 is CASSLGTGELFF. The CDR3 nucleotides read TGTGCCAGCAGTTTAGGCACCGGGGAGCTGTTTTTT.

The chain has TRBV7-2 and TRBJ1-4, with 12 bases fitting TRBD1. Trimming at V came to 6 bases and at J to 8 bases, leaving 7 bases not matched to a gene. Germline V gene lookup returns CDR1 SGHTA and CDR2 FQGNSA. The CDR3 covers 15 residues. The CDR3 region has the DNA TGTGCCAGCAGATCGGGACAGGGGGCATGGGAAAAACTGTTTTTT. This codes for CASRSGQGAWEKLFF. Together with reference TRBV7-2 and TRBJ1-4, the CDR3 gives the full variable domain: GAGVSQSPSNKVTEKGKDVELRCDPISGHTALYWYRQSLGQGLEFLIYFQGNSAPDKSGLPSDRFSAERTGGSVSTLTIQRTQQEDSAVYLCASRSGQGAWEKLFFGSGTQLSVL.

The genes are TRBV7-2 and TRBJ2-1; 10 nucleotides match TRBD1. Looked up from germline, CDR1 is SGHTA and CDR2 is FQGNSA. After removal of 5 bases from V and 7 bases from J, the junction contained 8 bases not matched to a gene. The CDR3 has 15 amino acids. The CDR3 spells CASSRPRTGGNEQFF. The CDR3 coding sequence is TGTGCCAGCAGCAGGCCGCGGACAGGGGGGAATGAGCAGTTCTTC.

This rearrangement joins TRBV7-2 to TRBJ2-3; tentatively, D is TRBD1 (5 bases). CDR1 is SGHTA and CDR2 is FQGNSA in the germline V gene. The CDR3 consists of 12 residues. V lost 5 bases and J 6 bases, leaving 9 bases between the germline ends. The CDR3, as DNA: TGTGCCAGCAGCCCGACAGTGGATACGCAGTATTTT. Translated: CASSPTVDTQYF.

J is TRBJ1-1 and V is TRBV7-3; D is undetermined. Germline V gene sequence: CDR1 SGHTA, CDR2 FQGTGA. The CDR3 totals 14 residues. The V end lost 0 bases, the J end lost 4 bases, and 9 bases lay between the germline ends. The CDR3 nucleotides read TGTGCCAGCAGCTTAACGCGGGATGCCACTGAAGCTTTCTTT. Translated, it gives CASSLTRDATEAFF. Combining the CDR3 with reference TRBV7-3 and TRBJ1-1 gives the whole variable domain GAGVSQTPSNKVTEKGKYVELRCDPISGHTALYWYRQSLGQGPEFLIYFQGTGAADDSGLPNDRFFAVRPEGSVSTLKIQRTERGDSAVYLCASSLTRDATEAFFGQGTRLTVV.

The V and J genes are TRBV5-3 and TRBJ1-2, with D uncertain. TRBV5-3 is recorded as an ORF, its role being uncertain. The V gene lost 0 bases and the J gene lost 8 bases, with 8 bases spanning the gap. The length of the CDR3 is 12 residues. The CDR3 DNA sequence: TGTGCCAGAAGCTTGGGAAGGGAAGGCTACACCTTC. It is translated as CARSLGREGYTF.

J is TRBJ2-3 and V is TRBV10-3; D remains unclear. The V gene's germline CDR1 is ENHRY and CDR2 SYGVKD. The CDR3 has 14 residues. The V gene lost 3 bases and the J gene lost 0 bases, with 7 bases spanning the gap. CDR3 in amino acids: CAISEGYSTDTQYF. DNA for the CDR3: TGTGCCATCAGTGAAGGCTATAGCACAGATACGCAGTATTTT.

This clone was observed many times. CDR3 bases: TGCGCCAGCAGCCAAGTCGATATGATTTACACAGATACGCAGTATTTT. Translating gives CASSQVDMIYTDTQYF. The chain employs TRBV4-1 and TRBJ2-3; D is unresolved. Germline V gene lookup returns CDR1 MGHRA and CDR2 YSYEKL. CDR3 length: 16 amino acids. V was pared by 1 base and J by 2 bases, with 13 bases between.

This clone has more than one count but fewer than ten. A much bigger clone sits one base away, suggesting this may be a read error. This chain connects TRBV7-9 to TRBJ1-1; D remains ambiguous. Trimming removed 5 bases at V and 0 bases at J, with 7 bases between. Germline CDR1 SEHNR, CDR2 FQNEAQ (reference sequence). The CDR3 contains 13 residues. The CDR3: CASSAPMNTEAFF. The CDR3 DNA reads TGTGCCAGCAGCGCGCCGATGAACACTGAAGCTTTCTTT. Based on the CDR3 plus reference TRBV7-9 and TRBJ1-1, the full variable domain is DTGVSQNPRHKITKRGQNVTFRCDPISEHNRLYWYRQTLGQGPEFLTYFQNEAQLEKSRLLSDRFSAERPKGSFSTLEIQRTEQGDSAMYLCASSAPMNTEAFFGQGTRLTVV.

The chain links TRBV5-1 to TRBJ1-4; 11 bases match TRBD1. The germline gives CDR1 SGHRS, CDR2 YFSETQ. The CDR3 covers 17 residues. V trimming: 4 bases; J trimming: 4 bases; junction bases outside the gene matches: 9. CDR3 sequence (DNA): TGCGCCAGCAGCCCACGGACAGGGGGCCTTCTTAATGAAAAACTGTTTTTT. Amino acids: CASSPRTGGLLNEKLFF. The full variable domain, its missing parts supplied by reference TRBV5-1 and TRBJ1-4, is KAGVTQTPRYLIKTRGQQVTLSCSPISGHRSVSWYQQTPGQGLQFLFEYFSETQRNKGNFPGRFSGRQFSNSRSEMNVSTLELGDSALYLCASSPRTGGLLNEKLFFGSGTQLSVL.

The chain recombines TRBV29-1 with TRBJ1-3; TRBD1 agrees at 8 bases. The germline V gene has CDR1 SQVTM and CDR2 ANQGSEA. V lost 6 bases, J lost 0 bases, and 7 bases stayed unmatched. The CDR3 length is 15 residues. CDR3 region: CSVSLGTGSGNTIYF. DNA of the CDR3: TGCAGCGTCTCCCTCGGGACAGGCTCTGGAAACACCATATATTTT. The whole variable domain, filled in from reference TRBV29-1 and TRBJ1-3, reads SAVISQKPSRDICQRGTSLTIQCQVDSQVTMMFWYRQQPGQSLTLIATANQGSEATYESGFVIDKFPISRPNLTFSTLTVSNMSPEDSSIYLCSVSLGTGSGNTIYFGEGSWLTVV.

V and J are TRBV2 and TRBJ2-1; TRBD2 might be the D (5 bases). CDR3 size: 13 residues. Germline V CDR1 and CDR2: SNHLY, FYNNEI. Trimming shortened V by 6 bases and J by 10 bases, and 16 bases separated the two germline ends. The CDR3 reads CASRRGSTAEQFF. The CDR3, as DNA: TGTGCCAGCAGACGCGGGTCCACAGCGGAGCAGTTCTTC. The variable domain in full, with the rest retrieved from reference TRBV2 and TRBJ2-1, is EPEVTQTPSHQVTQMGQEVILRCVPISNHLYFYWYRQILGQKVEFLVSFYNNEISEKSEIFDDQFSVERPDGSNFTLKIRSTKLEDSAMYFCASRRGSTAEQFFGPGTRLTVL.

The DNA of the CDR3 is TGTGCCAGCAGCCCGAGACTGGGCTCCTACAATGAGCAGTTCTTC. Protein product: CASSPRLGSYNEQFF. The chain uses TRBV7-9 and TRBJ2-1; D unclear. V was pared by 5 bases and J by 0 bases, with 11 bases between. Germline V CDR1 and CDR2: SEHNR, FQNEAQ (reference sequence). This CDR3 region has 15 residues.

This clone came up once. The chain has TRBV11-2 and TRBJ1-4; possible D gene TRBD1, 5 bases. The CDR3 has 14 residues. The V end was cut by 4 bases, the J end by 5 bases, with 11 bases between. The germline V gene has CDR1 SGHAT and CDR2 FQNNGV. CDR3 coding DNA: TGTGCCAGCAGCTCCAGGGCCGTCAATGAAAAACTGTTTTTT. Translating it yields CASSSRAVNEKLFF.

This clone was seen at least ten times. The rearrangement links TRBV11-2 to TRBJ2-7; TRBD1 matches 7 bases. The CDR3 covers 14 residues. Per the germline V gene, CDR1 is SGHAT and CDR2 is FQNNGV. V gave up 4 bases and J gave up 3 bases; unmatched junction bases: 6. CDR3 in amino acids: CASSSGTEVYEQYF. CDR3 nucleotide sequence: TGTGCCAGCAGCTCCGGGACAGAGGTCTACGAGCAGTACTTC.

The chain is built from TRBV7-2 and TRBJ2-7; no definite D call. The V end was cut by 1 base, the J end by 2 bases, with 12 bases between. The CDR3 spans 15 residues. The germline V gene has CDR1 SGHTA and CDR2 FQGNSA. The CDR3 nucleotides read TGTGCCAGCAGCTTAGAGGCGCTCGGTCCCTACGAGCAGTACTTC. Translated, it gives CASSLEALGPYEQYF.

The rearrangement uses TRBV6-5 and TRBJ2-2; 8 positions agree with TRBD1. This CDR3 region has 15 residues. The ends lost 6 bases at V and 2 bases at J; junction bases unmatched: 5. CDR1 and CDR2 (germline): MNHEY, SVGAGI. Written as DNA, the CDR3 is TGTGCCAGCAGGTCGGGACAGGCTAACACCGGGGAGCTGTTTTTT. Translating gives CASRSGQANTGELFF.

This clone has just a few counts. CDR3 bases: TGTGCCATCAGTGATGGGATAGCGGACTATGGCTACACCTTC. Its translation is CAISDGIADYGYTF. The rearrangement joins TRBV10-3 to TRBJ1-2; no clear D gene. Trimming took off 3 bases at V and 3 bases at J, with 11 bases between the two ends. Germline V gene sequence: CDR1 ENHRY, CDR2 SYGVKD. This CDR3 has 14 residues.

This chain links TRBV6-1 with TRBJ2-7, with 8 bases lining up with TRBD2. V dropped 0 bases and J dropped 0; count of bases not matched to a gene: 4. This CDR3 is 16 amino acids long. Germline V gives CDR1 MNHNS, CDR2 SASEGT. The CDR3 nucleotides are TGTGCCAGCAGTGAAGCCCCGGGGGGGGCCTCCTACGAGCAGTACTTC. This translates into CASSEAPGGASYEQYF.

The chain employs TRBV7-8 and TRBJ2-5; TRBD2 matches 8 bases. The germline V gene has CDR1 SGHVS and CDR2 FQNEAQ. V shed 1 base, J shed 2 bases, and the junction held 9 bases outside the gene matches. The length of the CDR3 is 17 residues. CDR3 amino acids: CASSLGYRTSRQETQYF. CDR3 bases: TGTGCCAGCAGCTTAGGGTACAGGACTAGCAGACAAGAGACCCAGTACTTC. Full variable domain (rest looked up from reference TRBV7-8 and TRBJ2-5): GAGVSQSPRYKVAKRGQDVALRCDPISGHVSLFWYQQALGQGPEFLTYFQNEAQLDKSGLPSDRFFAERPEGSVSTLKIQRTQQEDSAVYLCASSLGYRTSRQETQYFGPGTRLLVL.

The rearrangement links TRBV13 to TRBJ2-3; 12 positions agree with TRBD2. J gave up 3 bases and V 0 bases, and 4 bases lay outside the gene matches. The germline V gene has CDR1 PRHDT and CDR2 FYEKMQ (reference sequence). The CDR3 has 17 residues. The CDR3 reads CASSLGLAGGITDTQYF. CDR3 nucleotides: TGTGCCAGCAGCTTAGGCCTAGCGGGGGGGATAACAGATACGCAGTATTTT.

The CDR3 here is CASGPLAPRDTQYF. The DNA of the CDR3 is TGCGCCAGCGGTCCTCTAGCGCCCCGAGATACGCAGTATTTT. The chain is built from TRBV5-1 and TRBJ2-3, with D possibly TRBD2 on 6 matching bases. The CDR3 totals 14 residues. CDR1 and CDR2 from the germline V gene are SGHRS and YFSETQ. The germline V and J ends were trimmed by 7 bases and 5 bases, with 17 bases remaining between them. Supplemented by reference TRBV5-1 and TRBJ2-3, the full variable domain reads KAGVTQTPRYLIKTRGQQVTLSCSPISGHRSVSWYQQTPGQGLQFLFEYFSETQRNKGNFPGRFSGRQFSNSRSEMNVSTLELGDSALYLCASGPLAPRDTQYFGPGTRLTVL.

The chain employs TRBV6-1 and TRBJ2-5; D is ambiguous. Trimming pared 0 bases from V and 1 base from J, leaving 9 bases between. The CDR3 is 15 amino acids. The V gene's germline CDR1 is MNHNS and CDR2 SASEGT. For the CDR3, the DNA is TGTGCCAGCAGTGAAGCGCTGGCCAGCCAAGAGACCCAGTACTTC. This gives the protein CASSEALASQETQYF.

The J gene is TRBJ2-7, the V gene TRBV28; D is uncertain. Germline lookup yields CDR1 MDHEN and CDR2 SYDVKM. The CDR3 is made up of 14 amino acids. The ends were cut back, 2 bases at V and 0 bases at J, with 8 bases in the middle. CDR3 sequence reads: CASSLQQSSYEQYF. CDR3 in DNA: TGTGCCAGCAGTTTACAACAGAGCTCCTACGAGCAGTACTTC. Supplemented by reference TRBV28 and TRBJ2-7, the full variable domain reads DVKVTQSSRYLVKRTGEKVFLECVQDMDHENMFWYRQDPGLGLRLIYFSYDVKMKEKGDIPEGYSVSREKKERFSLILESASTNQTSMYLCASSLQQSSYEQYFGPGTRLTVT.